A selection of T cell receptor beta chains follows, all from one sample in a study of T cell responses to AZD1222 COVID-19 vaccine. Assay used: immunoSEQ multiplex PCR; TCRdb lists only in-frame clones, some missing. Of approximately 170,000 clones detected, 87% appear once; the ten largest clones hold roughly 0.98%. This specimen consisted of peripheral blood, obtained 28 days after the second AZD1222 dose. The receptors here all came from an adult who received the AZD1222 COVID-19 vaccine. CDR3s include the opening cysteine and the closing phenylalanine or tryptophan. The D gene is left open where the match is weak. The size field is filled for only some rows; it gives once, few, many or a size class.

TRBD2	TRBV10-3	.	TRBJ2-1	CATTPSGGYNEQFF	TGTGCCACCACCCCTAGCGGGGGTTACAATGAGCAGTTCTTC
.	TRBV5-1	few	TRBJ2-7	CASSLVAQASYEQYF	TGCGCCAGCAGCTTGGTCGCACAGGCTTCCTACGAGCAGTACTTC
.	TRBV4-2	.	TRBJ2-3	CASSQDGTPTDTQYF	TGTGCCAGCAGCCAAGATGGGACTCCCACAGATACGCAGTATTTT
.	TRBV10-3	.	TRBJ1-2	CAISESYGYTF	TGTGCCATCAGCGAATCCTATGGCTACACCTTC
.	TRBV5-6	.	TRBJ1-1	CASSLAGAGTEAFF	TGTGCCAGCAGCTTAGCAGGGGCGGGCACTGAAGCTTTCTTT
.	TRBV2	once	TRBJ1-4	CASSRFSGHNEKLFF	TGTGCCAGCAGTAGATTCTCGGGACATAATGAAAAACTGTTTTTT
.	TRBV3-1/TRBV3-2	.	TRBJ1-1	CASSQQQQANTEAFF	TGTGCCAGCAGCCAACAACAACAGGCGAACACTGAAGCTTTCTTT
.	TRBV27	few	TRBJ1-1	CASSLSEAGTEAFF	TGTGCCAGCAGTTTATCAGAGGCGGGGACTGAAGCTTTCTTT
TRBD1	TRBV10-1	.	TRBJ2-2	CASSEGGRDTGELFF	TGCGCCAGCAGTGAAGGGGGCAGGGACACCGGGGAGCTGTTTTTT
.	TRBV7-9	.	TRBJ1-1	CASSYPTGNTEAFF	TGTGCCAGCAGCTACCCGACGGGGAACACTGAAGCTTTCTTT
.	TRBV9	.	TRBJ2-5	CATSFGPEETQYF	TGTGCCACTTCATTTGGACCTGAGGAGACCCAGTACTTC
.	TRBV11-2	.	TRBJ1-2	CASSLDARAGGGYTF	TGTGCCAGCAGCTTGGACGCGCGAGCGGGAGGTGGCTACACCTTC
.	TRBV29-1	.	TRBJ1-4	CSARSGGEKLFF	TGCAGCGCAAGGTCGGGTGGTGAAAAACTGTTTTTT
.	TRBV27	.	TRBJ1-3	CASSYGSGNTIYF	TGTGCCAGCAGTTACGGGTCTGGAAACACCATATATTTT
.	TRBV9	.	TRBJ2-7	CASSVAQSSYEQYF	TGTGCCAGCAGCGTAGCCCAGTCCTCCTACGAGCAGTACTTC
TRBD1	TRBV18	.	TRBJ1-2	CASSPRQGLGYTF	TGTGCCAGCTCACCACGACAGGGCCTAGGCTACACCTTC
.	TRBV7-2	.	TRBJ1-5	CASSKPGLNQPQHF	TGTGCCAGCAGCAAGCCGGGCCTTAATCAGCCCCAGCATTTT
.	TRBV12-3/TRBV12-4	.	TRBJ1-2	CASSRDGNYGYTF	TGTGCCAGCAGCCGGGACGGCAACTATGGCTACACCTTC
.	TRBV19	.	TRBJ1-2	CASSSGGGQRTSGYGYTF	TGTGCCAGTAGTAGTGGGGGTGGACAGAGAACATCTGGCTATGGCTACACCTTC
.	TRBV12-5	few	TRBJ2-3	CASDQPWGDTQYF	TGTGCTAGTGACCAACCCTGGGGGGATACGCAGTATTTT
TRBD1	TRBV10-3	.	TRBJ1-1	CAISQGQGSAEAFF	TGTGCCATCAGTCAGGGACAGGGAAGTGCTGAAGCTTTCTTT
TRBD1	TRBV5-6	once	TRBJ1-2	CASSSTTGGAYYGYTF	TGTGCCAGCAGCTCTACGACAGGGGGCGCTTACTATGGCTACACCTTC
.	TRBV3-1/TRBV3-2	few	TRBJ1-2	CASSQEGRKANYGYTF	TGTGCCAGCAGCCAAGAGGGGCGAAAAGCTAACTATGGCTACACCTTC
.	TRBV2	.	TRBJ1-4	CASRETRRTLEKLFF	TGTGCCAGCAGGGAAACACGTAGAACTCTAGAAAAACTGTTTTTT
TRBD1	TRBV7-2	.	TRBJ2-7	CASSLALRGPYEQYF	TGTGCCAGCAGCTTAGCGCTGAGGGGGCCCTACGAGCAGTACTTC
.	TRBV6-1	.	TRBJ2-6	CASSELFSGANVLTF	TGTGCCAGCAGTGAATTATTCTCTGGGGCCAACGTCCTGACTTTC
.	TRBV5-6	.	TRBJ2-7	CASSTQGFRYEQYF	TGTGCCAGCAGCACACAGGGATTTAGATACGAGCAGTACTTC
.	TRBV4-1	.	TRBJ1-2	CASSQVSRGRTDYGYTF	TGCGCCAGCAGCCAAGTGTCCCGGGGGAGGACGGACTATGGCTACACCTTC
.	TRBV7-9	.	TRBJ1-2	CASSPQRGGLYGYTF	TGTGCCAGCAGCCCCCAGCGGGGAGGGCTCTATGGCTACACCTTC
.	TRBV6-2/TRBV6-3	.	TRBJ2-1	CASSYVRLLGNEQFF	TGTGCCAGCAGTTACGTCCGTCTTTTGGGGAATGAGCAGTTCTTC
.	TRBV4-3	few	TRBJ1-5	CASSPGLPSNQPQHF	TGCGCCAGCAGCCCTGGCCTCCCTAGCAATCAGCCCCAGCATTTT
.	TRBV14	.	TRBJ2-1	CASSQGKGGPRQFF	TGTGCCAGCAGCCAAGGGAAAGGGGGTCCGAGACAGTTCTTC
TRBD2	TRBV7-9	.	TRBJ2-5	CASVGEGETQYF	TGTGCCAGCGTAGGGGAGGGAGAGACCCAGTACTTC
.	TRBV7-8	.	TRBJ2-5	CASSLTTGAQYF	TGTGCCAGCAGCTTGACGACGGGGGCCCAGTACTTC
TRBD1	TRBV18	.	TRBJ1-2	CASSQRQGANTF	TGTGCCAGCTCACAAAGACAGGGGGCAAACACCTTC
.	TRBV7-9	once	TRBJ1-6	CASSPGPLLGSYNSPLHF	TGTGCCAGCAGCCCGGGACCATTATTAGGGTCCTATAATTCACCCCTCCACTTT
TRBD1	TRBV4-1	.	TRBJ1-3	CASSLPPTGGRNTIYF	TGCGCCAGCAGCCTTCCCCCGACAGGGGGCAGGAACACCATATATTTT
.	TRBV20-1	.	TRBJ1-2	CSATGPYGYTF	TGCAGTGCCACGGGCCCCTATGGCTACACCTTC
.	TRBV2	.	TRBJ1-6	CASSRGQSPLHF	TGTGCCAGCAGTAGGGGACAATCACCCCTCCACTTT
TRBD1	TRBV6-5	once	TRBJ1-2	CASRRGTGERYGYTF	TGTGCCAGCAGGAGGGGGACAGGGGAACGCTATGGCTACACCTTC
.	TRBV12-3/TRBV12-4	.	TRBJ1-6	CASSARGPLHF	TGTGCCAGCAGCGCGAGGGGACCCCTCCACTTT
.	TRBV18	.	TRBJ2-7	CASSPLANSAGEQYF	TGTGCCAGCTCACCTTTGGCGAATTCGGCGGGAGAGCAGTACTTC
.	TRBV18	once	TRBJ1-1	CASSPSMNTEAFF	TGTGCCAGCTCCCCGAGTATGAACACTGAAGCTTTCTTT
.	TRBV5-1	.	TRBJ2-1	CASSWVGEQFF	TGCGCCAGCAGCTGGGTAGGTGAGCAGTTCTTC
.	TRBV7-2	.	TRBJ1-2	CASSTTGTGGYTF	TGTGCCAGCAGCACAACAGGGACTGGTGGCTACACCTTC